Included here is one T cell receptor (beta chain) sequence, with context. What it binds is unknown. Trimming stripped 4 bases from V and 0 bases from J, with 11 bases between. The length of the CDR3 is 14 residues. The germline gives CDR1 SGDLS, CDR2 YYNGEE. The repertoire was sequenced with immunoSEQ multiplex PCR; TCRdb's copy has only in-frame clones and lacks some. The repertoire holds over 60,000 clones, with about four fifths as singletons. The record originates from a study of T cell responses to AZD1222 COVID-19 vaccine. Study results and limitations: Along spike, vaccine-associated CD4 TCRs were found throughout, with dominance at 160-218 and 743-854. Spike-specific TCRs gained breadth and depth after people received two AZD1222 doses. At baseline, seropositivity was found in only five or six AZD1222 recipients. Donors were mostly white British, more females; clonal diversity possibly underestimated.

The starting material was peripheral blood, obtained on day 0 of MenACWY control vaccination. The sequence was collected from an adult in good health. The J gene is TRBJ2-7, the V gene TRBV9; a weak D match, TRBD2 (6 bases). CDR3 coding DNA: TGTGCCAGCAGCCCCAGCGGGCTCTCCTACGAGCAGTACTTC. This codes for CASSPSGLSYEQYF. The entire variable domain, with the rest obtained from reference TRBV9 and TRBJ2-7, is as follows: DSGVTQTPKHLITATGQRVTLRCSPRSGDLSVYWYQQSLDQGLQFLIQYYNGEERAKGNILERFSAQQFPDLHSELNLSSLELGDSALYFCASSPSGLSYEQYFGPGTRLTVT.